This entry describes one TCR beta chain. Its specificity is unknown. It may be a read error: a sequence one base away is much more abundant. Looked up from germline, CDR1 is SGHNT and CDR2 is YENEEA. This CDR3 comprises 14 residues. This sample is part of a study of OX40 agonist ivuxolimab in advanced cancers. Study-wide background: Participants, around 80% male, averaged around 60 years of age, ranging from about 20 to 79. Study-level results: Expanded clones tended on average to be more numerous among CD8+ T cells than CD4+. Clonal expansion was seen in CD4+ and CD8+ blood T cells by week 6 at 0.1 to 3.0 mg/kg.

Assay: immunoSEQ multiplex PCR; the TCRdb copy retains only in-frame clones and omits some. The data show about 70,000 clones, with roughly 85% seen just once and approximately 0.5% held by the top ten. This sequence originates from an adult with an advanced solid tumor such as melanoma, head and neck, liver or kidney cancer. The starting material was CD4+ or CD8+ T cells sorted from blood, obtained in a trial of the OX40 agonist ivuxolimab. The V gene is TRBV11-3, the J gene TRBJ1-3, with TRBD1 matching over 8 bases. The chain's CDR3 is CANSFGTGGNTIYF. As DNA, the CDR3 is TGTGCCAACAGCTTCGGGACAGGTGGAAACACCATATATTTT.